Below, 26 T cell receptor beta chains from the same sample are listed, as sequenced in a study of metastatic and nonmetastatic thyroid tumors. Among the patients, none had received any treatment before thyroid surgery. Using MiXCR, TCRdb reanalyzed the PCR reads. The data hold about 27,000 clones, with roughly 17% observed a single time. The sample consisted of blood. The receptors were sampled from a male donor with papillary thyroid cancer or a benign thyroid nodule (not recorded which). Some clones in this sample may be carry-over from other donors' samples.

This clone has at least ten counts. CDR3 in amino acids: CASSFRGSSYEQYF. In DNA, the CDR3 is TGTGCCAGCTCATTCAGGGGGAGCTCCTACGAGCAGTACTTC. The V call is TRBV18, the J call TRBJ2-7, with 7 nucleotides matching TRBD1. There are 14 residues in the CDR3. V lost 5 bases to trimming and J lost 0 bases; unmatched junction nucleotides: 4. CDR1 and CDR2 (germline): KGHSH, LQKENI.

Points on this clone: Within the sample, other DNA sequences also encode this same CDR3. The chain joins TRBV29-1 to TRBJ1-3; D gene unclear. V was pared by 6 bases and J by 1 base, with 10 bases between. In germline, CDR1 is SQVTM, CDR2 ANQGSEA. The CDR3 has 13 amino acids. CDR3 in amino acids: CSVGLASGNTIYF. The DNA for the CDR3 is TGCAGCGTAGGCTTGGCATCTGGAAACACCATATATTTT.

The rearrangement links TRBV6-5 to TRBJ2-7; 8 nucleotides align to TRBD2. Germline V gene data show CDR1 as MNHEY and CDR2 as SVGAGI. The CDR3 runs to 18 residues. J was trimmed by 1 base and V by 7 bases; bases with no gene match: 18. CDR3 amino acids: CASNQGPSLSGGSYEQYF. Written as DNA, the CDR3 is TGTGCCAGCAACCAAGGTCCCTCCTTGAGCGGGGGTTCCTACGAGCAGTACTTC.

The sample holds many counts of this clone. J is TRBJ2-1 and V is TRBV11-2, with D unresolved. With 6 bases removed from V and 10 bases from J, the gap between germline ends came to 10 bases. The CDR3 extends over 11 amino acids. Per germline, CDR1 SGHAT and CDR2 FQNNGV. The CDR3 coding sequence is TGTGCCAGCAGAATAGCCACAGAGCAGTTCTTC. This codes for CASRIATEQFF.

This clone has ten or more counts. The V gene is TRBV10-1, the J gene TRBJ1-1, with D unclear. The length of the CDR3 is 13 residues. From germline, CDR1 is WNHNN and CDR2 SYGVQD (reference sequence). With 5 bases removed from V and 5 bases from J, the gap between germline ends came to 12 bases. The CDR3 loop reads CASSSQIGTEAFF. Written as DNA, the CDR3 is TGCGCCAGCAGTTCCCAGATAGGGACTGAAGCTTTCTTT.

The table lists this clone with many counts. This specimen includes other DNA sequences encoding the same CDR3. The chain joins TRBV6-1 to TRBJ2-7; D remains unclear. The CDR3 runs 16 residues. The germline CDR1 and CDR2 sequences are MNHNS and SASEGT. V was shortened by 2 bases and J by 7 bases, with 21 bases between the two germline ends. The CDR3 reads CASSEIYGVLGYEQYF. CDR3 nucleotides: TGTGCCAGCAGTGAAATATATGGGGTCCTCGGATATGAGCAGTACTTC.

Of note for this clone: Compared with germline, one end of the junction differs, possibly owing to a read error. Other nucleotide sequences in the sample specify the same CDR3. The chain couples TRBV5-1 to TRBJ2-1; 11 bases agree with TRBD1. Germline V CDR1 and CDR2: SGHRS, YFSETQ. This CDR3 spans 15 amino acids. The CDR3 DNA reads TGTGCCAGCAGTGAAGAGGACAGGGGGCCTGATGAGCAGTTCTTC. It translates to CASSEEDRGPDEQFF. Full variable domain (remainder filled in from reference TRBV5-1 and TRBJ2-1): KAGVTQTPRYLIKTRGQQVTLSCSPISGHRSVSWYQQTPGQGLQFLFEYFSETQRNKGNFPGRFSGRQFSNSRSEMNVSTLELGDSALYLCASSEEDRGPDEQFFGPGTRLTVL.

The V and J genes are TRBV11-2 and TRBJ2-4, with TRBD2 matching 11 bases. Trimming cost V 5 bases and J 1 base; bases outside gene matches: 13. The CDR3 contains 19 residues. Germline CDR1 reads SGHAT; CDR2 reads FQNNGV. CDR3 coding DNA: TGTGCCAGCAGCCATTTAGCGGGAGGGCTAGAGGGCGCCAAAAACATTCAGTACTTC. Translation gives CASSHLAGGLEGAKNIQYF.

In this sample, this clone turned up many times. The chain joins TRBV19 to TRBJ2-1, with D unclear. V lost 1 base to trimming and J lost 4 bases, with 8 bases between them. Germline values: CDR1 LNHDA, CDR2 SQIVND (reference sequence). The CDR3 has 14 amino acids. The CDR3 loop reads CASSIVTGYNEQFF. The DNA of the CDR3 is TGTGCCAGTAGTATAGTGACCGGTTACAATGAGCAGTTCTTC.

Within the sample, this clone is medium-sized. V gene TRBV6-5 combines with J gene TRBJ2-7; D remains ambiguous. Trimming removed 2 bases from V and 8 bases from J, with 16 bases in between. The CDR3 covers 14 residues. Germline V gives CDR1 MNHEY, CDR2 SVGAGI. DNA of the CDR3: TGTGCCAGCAGTTACGCGGAATCTTCCGGCAAGCAGTACTTC. Its protein is CASSYAESSGKQYF.

This chain links TRBV20-1 with TRBJ2-7, with 8 bases identical to TRBD2. Trimming removed 0 bases from V and 2 bases from J; junction bases left unmatched: 9. Per the germline V gene, CDR1 is DFQATT and CDR2 is SNEGSKA (reference sequence). The CDR3 contains 16 residues. The CDR3 sequence: CSARDLTSETPYEQYF. The CDR3 DNA reads TGCAGTGCTAGAGATCTGACTAGCGAGACCCCCTACGAGCAGTACTTC.

This clone came up a few times. This sample also contains other DNA sequences that code for the same CDR3. The rearrangement links TRBV27 to TRBJ2-7; D is possibly TRBD2 (5 bases). This CDR3 has 15 residues. Trimming stripped 0 bases from V and 3 bases from J, with 12 bases between. Germline V gene sequence: CDR1 MNHEY, CDR2 SMNVEV (reference sequence). The CDR3: CASSLSTGGLYEQYF. The CDR3, as DNA: TGTGCCAGCAGTTTATCCACCGGAGGTCTCTACGAGCAGTACTTC.

This clone was observed many times. The chain has TRBV18 and TRBJ2-5; possible D gene TRBD2, 6 bases. The CDR3 consists of 14 residues. V was trimmed by 2 bases and J by 5 bases, leaving 12 bases between them. Germline values: CDR1 KGHSH, CDR2 LQKENI. The CDR3 sequence is CASSPRAREETQYF. The DNA for the CDR3 is TGTGCCAGCTCACCAAGGGCCCGGGAGGAGACCCAGTACTTC.

This clone is medium-sized. This rearrangement joins TRBV6-5 to TRBJ2-7, with D perhaps TRBD1 (6 bases). V lost 2 bases and J 3 bases, leaving 14 bases between the germline ends. The CDR3 runs to 15 residues. CDR1 MNHEY and CDR2 SVGAGI come from the germline V gene. Here the CDR3 DNA reads TGTGCCAGCAGTTACGCCGGGACAACCAACTACGAGCAGTACTTC. As protein: CASSYAGTTNYEQYF.

The J gene is TRBJ1-5, the V gene TRBV6-2 or TRBV6-3; D gene unclear. CDR3 length: 13 amino acids. The germline CDR1 and CDR2 sequences are MNHEY and SVGEGT. V gave up 8 bases and J gave up 0 bases, with 8 bases separating them. The CDR3 protein is CASSVYSNQPQHF. For the CDR3, the DNA is TGTGCCAGCTCGGTGTATAGCAATCAGCCCCAGCATTTT.

This clone has at least ten counts. A single base separates this from a much larger clone, so it may be a read error. This sample includes further DNA sequences coding for the same CDR3. The chain uses TRBV12-3 or TRBV12-4 and TRBJ1-1; D gene ambiguous. CDR3 size: 11 residues. V gave up 0 bases and J gave up 8 bases, with 4 bases separating them. The CDR3 DNA is TGTGCCAGCAGTTTAGCTTCCGAAGCTTTCTTT. Translated: CASSLASEAFF.

The chain employs TRBV3-1 and TRBJ1-1; possible D gene TRBD1, 6 bases. Germline V CDR1 and CDR2: LGHDT, YNNKEL (reference sequence). The CDR3 totals 14 residues. The DNA of the CDR3 is TGTGGGAGCAGCCAGGGTAGGGGGAGTCGAACAGCTTTCTTT. Amino acid sequence: CGSSQGRGSRTAFF.

This clone showed up just a few times. A read error is possible here, since a much larger clone lies one base away. The chain employs TRBV6-2 or TRBV6-3 and TRBJ1-1; TRBD1 might be the D (6 bases). CDR1 and CDR2 from the germline V gene are MNHEY and SVGEGT. CDR3 size: 13 residues. CDR3 nucleotide sequence: TGTGCCAGCAGTTTAGGACAGAACACTGAGGCTTTCTTT. The encoded protein is CASSLGQNTEAFF.

This clone was observed at least ten times. The V call is TRBV4-1, the J call TRBJ1-2; no clear D. Germline CDR1 and CDR2: MGHRA and YSYEKL. The CDR3 extends over 15 amino acids. Trimming cost V 1 base and J 6 bases, with 15 bases left between them. The CDR3 sequence: CASSQGPQAVNGYTF. CDR3 DNA: TGCGCCAGCAGCCAAGGACCCCAGGCCGTGAATGGCTACACCTTC.

This clone is medium-sized. The chain links TRBV7-2 to TRBJ2-7; no definite D call. Deletions cut 5 bases from V and 0 bases from J, with 2 bases between. CDR1 and CDR2 (germline): SGHTA, FQGNSA. The CDR3 spans 11 residues. The CDR3 sequence: CASSLSYEQYF. DNA of the CDR3: TGTGCCAGCAGCCTCTCCTACGAGCAGTACTTC.

This clone was seen repeatedly, ten times or more. The sample contains more than one DNA sequence encoding this CDR3. The J gene is TRBJ2-1, the V gene TRBV28; possibly TRBD1 for D (6 bases). Germline V gene sequence: CDR1 MDHEN, CDR2 SYDVKM. Trimming stripped 5 bases from V and 3 bases from J, with 8 bases between. The length of the CDR3 is 13 residues. The CDR3 DNA is TGTGCCAGCAGTCGGGACATCTACAATGAGCAGTTCTTC. Protein: CASSRDIYNEQFF.

This clone showed up many times. The gene calls are TRBV7-2 and TRBJ2-3, with unresolved D. The CDR3 is 14 residues long. V lost 1 base to trimming and J lost 0 bases, with 5 bases between them. The germline V gene encodes CDR1 SGHTA and CDR2 FQGNSA. CDR3 protein: CASSLVVSTDTQYF. In DNA, the CDR3 is TGTGCCAGCAGCTTAGTTGTTAGCACAGATACGCAGTATTTT. The variable domain in full, with the rest retrieved from reference TRBV7-2 and TRBJ2-3, is GAGVSQSPSNKVTEKGKDVELRCDPISGHTALYWYRQSLGQGLEFLIYFQGNSAPDKSGLPSDRFSAERTGGSVSTLTIQRTQQEDSAVYLCASSLVVSTDTQYFGPGTRLTVL.

This chain links TRBV7-9 with TRBJ1-1; D is uncertain. V gave up 7 bases and J gave up 3 bases, with 18 bases separating them. Germline lookup yields CDR1 SEHNR and CDR2 FQNEAQ (reference sequence). This CDR3 has 15 amino acids. CDR3 protein: CASIPRRSGDTEAFF. In DNA, the CDR3 is TGTGCCAGCATTCCTAGGCGGTCCGGGGACACTGAAGCTTTCTTT. The whole variable domain, remainder taken from reference TRBV7-9 and TRBJ1-1, is DTGVSQNPRHKITKRGQNVTFRCDPISEHNRLYWYRQTLGQGPEFLTYFQNEAQLEKSRLLSDRFSAERPKGSFSTLEIQRTEQGDSAMYLCASIPRRSGDTEAFFGQGTRLTVV.

This clone was seen a handful of times. A read error may account for a junction end that differs from germline. The V and J genes are TRBV27 and TRBJ2-2; D gene unclear. Germline V gene lookup returns CDR1 MNHEY and CDR2 SMNVEV (reference sequence). CDR3 length: 11 residues. The DNA for the CDR3 is TGTGCCAACACCGGCACCGGTGAGCTGTTTTTT. Protein product: CANTGTGELFF.

This clone was recorded at least ten times. The chain couples TRBV15 to TRBJ2-1; no definite D call. The V gene lost 0 bases and the J gene lost 15 bases, with 15 bases spanning the gap. Germline assignment: CDR1 LNHNV and CDR2 YYDKDF (reference sequence). CDR3 size: 13 residues. This CDR3 is CATSREAADIGFF. CDR3 DNA sequence: TGTGCCACCAGCAGAGAGGCGGCAGACATTGGGTTCTTC.

In its sample, this clone was seen many times. The chain carries TRBV18 and TRBJ1-1; 8 positions match TRBD1. The V and J ends lost 2 bases and 8 bases, in that order; junction bases with no gene match: 7. This CDR3 comprises 14 residues. Germline CDR1 and CDR2: KGHSH and LQKENI. CDR3 nucleotide sequence: TGTGCCAGCTCACCAAGGCAGGGGGCCGGGGAAGCTTTCTTT. Protein: CASSPRQGAGEAFF.